This T cell receptor (beta chain) stems from a study of OX40 agonist ivuxolimab in advanced cancers. Background on the study: In this cohort, patients received ivuxolimab, an agonistic anti-OX40 (CD134) antibody. Dose-escalation cases comprised hepatocellular carcinoma, melanoma, renal cell or head and neck cancer. Findings and limits, study-wide: CD4+ and CD8+ blood T cells expanded clonally by week 6 at 0.1 to 3.0 mg/kg. Expanded clones belonging to CD8+ T cells outnumbered, on average, those of CD4+.

This clone was seen once. As yet, its antigen is unknown. Assay: immunoSEQ multiplex PCR; the TCRdb copy retains only in-frame clones and omits some. The sample holds 40,000 to 50,000 clones; around 85% are singletons and the top ten take around half. CDR1 and CDR2 from the germline V gene are SGHDT and YYEEEE. V was clipped by 4 bases and J by 3 bases; unmatched bases: 8. The length of the CDR3 is 15 residues. The specimen was CD4+ or CD8+ T cells sorted from blood, collected in a trial of the OX40 agonist ivuxolimab. The chain has TRBV5-6 and TRBJ2-3; 7 nucleotides line up with TRBD1. The origin of this receptor is an adult with an advanced solid tumor such as melanoma, head and neck, liver or kidney cancer. CDR3 nucleotides: TGTGCCAGCAGCGGTTTAGGGGGCGAGACAGATACGCAGTATTTT. As protein: CASSGLGGETDTQYF.